This is a list of T cell receptor beta chains from one sample in a study of T cells in Graves' hyperthyroidism and ophthalmopathy. MiXCR, run by TCRdb on the multiplex PCR reads, gives a single entry per CDR3 protein. The sample includes about 340,000 distinct CDR3 sequences, over 20% of them seen just once. Material for sequencing was blood. The origin of the receptors is a woman between 50 and 59 years old with Graves' hyperthyroidism. Both conserved end residues are part of each CDR3. The order of the fields is V gene, clone size, CDR3 length, J gene, D gene, CDR3 DNA, CDR3 protein. The D gene is left open where the match is weak. Size values are once, few and many counts, or a class for expanded clones, and some rows have none.

v_call: TRBV20-1; clone_size: NA; cdr3_length: 17; j_call: TRBJ2-1; d_call: TRBD2; cdr3_nt: TGCAGTGCTAGAGATTTCCGGACTAGCGGGGGGTACAATGAGCAGTTCTTC; cdr3_aa: CSARDFRTSGGYNEQFF
v_call: TRBV5-1; clone_size: many; cdr3_length: 16; j_call: TRBJ2-3; d_call: TRBD2; cdr3_nt: TGCGCCAGCAGCGCGGGGCTAGCGGGAGAGACAGATACGCAGTATTTT; cdr3_aa: CASSAGLAGETDTQYF
v_call: TRBV27; clone_size: NA; cdr3_length: 14; j_call: TRBJ2-4; d_call: NA; cdr3_nt: TGTGCCAGCAGTTTATTAGGTGGGCGGAACATTCAGTACTTC; cdr3_aa: CASSLLGGRNIQYF
v_call: TRBV20-1; clone_size: NA; cdr3_length: 15; j_call: TRBJ2-1; d_call: TRBD2; cdr3_nt: TGCAGTGCTAGGGAAAGCGGGATCCCCTACAATGAGCAGTTCTTC; cdr3_aa: CSARESGIPYNEQFF
v_call: TRBV20-1; clone_size: many; cdr3_length: 13; j_call: TRBJ2-7; d_call: NA; cdr3_nt: TGCAGTGCTACCAGGACAGACTCCTACGAGCAGTACTTC; cdr3_aa: CSATRTDSYEQYF
v_call: TRBV10-1; clone_size: few; cdr3_length: 14; j_call: TRBJ2-1; d_call: TRBD1; cdr3_nt: TGCGCCAGCAGTGAAGGACAGGGATACAATGAGCAGTTCTTC; cdr3_aa: CASSEGQGYNEQFF
v_call: TRBV20-1; clone_size: NA; cdr3_length: 15; j_call: TRBJ2-7; d_call: TRBD1; cdr3_nt: TGCAGTGCTAGAGACCGGGACAGGGGGAAGGACGAGCAGTACTTC; cdr3_aa: CSARDRDRGKDEQYF
v_call: TRBV28; clone_size: NA; cdr3_length: 11; j_call: TRBJ1-5; d_call: NA; cdr3_nt: TGTGCCAGCAGTACCTATCAGCCCCAGCATTTT; cdr3_aa: CASSTYQPQHF
v_call: TRBV18; clone_size: many; cdr3_length: 15; j_call: TRBJ1-2; d_call: NA; cdr3_nt: TGTGCCAGCTCACCAGGGGCAGGGCTACCGATCAGCTACACCTTC; cdr3_aa: CASSPGAGLPISYTF
v_call: TRBV3-1; clone_size: many; cdr3_length: 14; j_call: TRBJ2-5; d_call: NA; cdr3_nt: TGTGCCAGCAGCCAAGGCGGGGTATCCGGGACCCAGTACTTC; cdr3_aa: CASSQGGVSGTQYF
v_call: TRBV6-1; clone_size: many; cdr3_length: 12; j_call: TRBJ2-3; d_call: NA; cdr3_nt: TGTGCCAGCAGTGAACCGACAGATACGCAGTATTTT; cdr3_aa: CASSEPTDTQYF
v_call: TRBV5-1; clone_size: NA; cdr3_length: 15; j_call: TRBJ2-1; d_call: NA; cdr3_nt: TGCGCCAGCAGCTTGGATGGACAGACCAACTACGAGCAGTTCTTC; cdr3_aa: CASSLDGQTNYEQFF
v_call: TRBV28; clone_size: many; cdr3_length: 14; j_call: TRBJ2-7; d_call: TRBD2; cdr3_nt: TGTGCCAGCCGGACTAGCGGGAGGGTCTACGAGCAGTACTTC; cdr3_aa: CASRTSGRVYEQYF
v_call: TRBV5-5; clone_size: few; cdr3_length: 14; j_call: TRBJ2-1; d_call: TRBD2; cdr3_nt: TGTGCCAGCAGCAAAGCGGGATTCGGCAATGAGCAGTTCTTC; cdr3_aa: CASSKAGFGNEQFF
v_call: TRBV29-1; clone_size: many; cdr3_length: 13; j_call: TRBJ1-1; d_call: TRBD1; cdr3_nt: TGCAGCGCAGGACAGGGCGGTAGCACTGAAGCTTTCTTT; cdr3_aa: CSAGQGGSTEAFF
v_call: TRBV20-1; clone_size: few; cdr3_length: 15; j_call: TRBJ1-5; d_call: TRBD1; cdr3_nt: TGCAGTGCTAGTCTGACAGGGTGGAGCAATCAGCCCCAGCATTTT; cdr3_aa: CSASLTGWSNQPQHF
v_call: TRBV5-5; clone_size: many; cdr3_length: 16; j_call: TRBJ1-1; d_call: TRBD1; cdr3_nt: TGTGCCAGCAGCTTGAGGACAGGGGCCTTGAACACTGAAGCTTTCTTT; cdr3_aa: CASSLRTGALNTEAFF